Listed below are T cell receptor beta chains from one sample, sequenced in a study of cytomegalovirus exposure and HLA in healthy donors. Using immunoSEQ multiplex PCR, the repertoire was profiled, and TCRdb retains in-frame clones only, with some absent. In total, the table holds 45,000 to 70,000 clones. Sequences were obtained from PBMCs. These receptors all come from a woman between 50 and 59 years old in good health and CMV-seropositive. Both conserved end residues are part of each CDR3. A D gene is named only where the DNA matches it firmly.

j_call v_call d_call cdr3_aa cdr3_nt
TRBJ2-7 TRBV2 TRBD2 CASSRLAGAYEQYF TGTGCCAGCAGTCGACTAGCGGGAGCCTACGAGCAGTACTTC
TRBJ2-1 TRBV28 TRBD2 CASSQTSGSHNEQFF TGTGCCAGCAGCCAGACTAGCGGGAGTCACAATGAGCAGTTCTTC
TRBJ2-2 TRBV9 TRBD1 CASSEPQGEDTGELFF TGTGCCAGCAGCGAGCCACAGGGGGAAGACACCGGGGAGCTGTTTTTT
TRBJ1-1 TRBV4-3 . CASSQDLGGPLNTEAFF TGCGCCAGCAGCCAAGATTTAGGAGGTCCGTTGAACACTGAAGCTTTCTTT
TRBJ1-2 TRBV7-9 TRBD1 CASSLQGGYGYTF TGTGCCAGCAGCTTGCAGGGGGGCTATGGCTACACCTTC
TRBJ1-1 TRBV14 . CASSQDWVTVAFF TGTGCCAGCAGCCAAGATTGGGTGACAGTCGCTTTCTTT
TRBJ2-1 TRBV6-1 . CASTRSGPYNEQFF TGTGCCAGCACGCGGTCCGGCCCCTACAATGAGCAGTTCTTC
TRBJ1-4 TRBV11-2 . CASSLALTTNEKLFF TGTGCCAGCAGCTTAGCCCTTACAACTAATGAAAAACTGTTTTTT
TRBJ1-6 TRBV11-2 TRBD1 CASTHRGDNSPLHF TGTGCCAGCACTCACAGGGGGGATAATTCACCCCTCCACTTT
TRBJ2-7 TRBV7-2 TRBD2 CASSLGLASYEQYF TGTGCCAGCAGCTTGGGACTAGCCAGCTACGAGCAGTACTTC
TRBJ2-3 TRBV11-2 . CASSLVGPGSRTDTQYF TGTGCCAGCAGCTTAGTCGGTCCGGGAAGCCGCACAGATACGCAGTATTTT
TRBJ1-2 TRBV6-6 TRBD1 CASSYSGQGAPYGYTF TGTGCCAGCAGTTACTCTGGGCAGGGGGCCCCCTATGGCTACACCTTC
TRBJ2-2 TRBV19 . CASSMDSAGELFF TGTGCCAGTAGTATGGACTCCGCTGGGGAGCTGTTTTTT
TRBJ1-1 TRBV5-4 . CASSLAGGPTEAFF TGTGCCAGCAGCTTGGCCGGGGGGCCGACTGAAGCTTTCTTT
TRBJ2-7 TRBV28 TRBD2 CASSSPKERERYEQYF TGTGCCAGCAGTTCCCCGAAGGAGCGGGAGCGGTACGAGCAGTACTTC
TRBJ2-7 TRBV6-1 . CASRTDRNSYEQYF TGTGCCAGCAGGACCGACAGGAACTCCTACGAGCAGTACTTC
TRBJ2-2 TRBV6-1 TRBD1 CASSSGQTTGELFF TGTGCCAGCAGTTCGGGACAGACCACCGGGGAGCTGTTTTTT
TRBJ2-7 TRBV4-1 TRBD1 CASSQVMGQSYEQYF TGCGCCAGCAGCCAAGTAATGGGACAGTCCTACGAGCAGTACTTC